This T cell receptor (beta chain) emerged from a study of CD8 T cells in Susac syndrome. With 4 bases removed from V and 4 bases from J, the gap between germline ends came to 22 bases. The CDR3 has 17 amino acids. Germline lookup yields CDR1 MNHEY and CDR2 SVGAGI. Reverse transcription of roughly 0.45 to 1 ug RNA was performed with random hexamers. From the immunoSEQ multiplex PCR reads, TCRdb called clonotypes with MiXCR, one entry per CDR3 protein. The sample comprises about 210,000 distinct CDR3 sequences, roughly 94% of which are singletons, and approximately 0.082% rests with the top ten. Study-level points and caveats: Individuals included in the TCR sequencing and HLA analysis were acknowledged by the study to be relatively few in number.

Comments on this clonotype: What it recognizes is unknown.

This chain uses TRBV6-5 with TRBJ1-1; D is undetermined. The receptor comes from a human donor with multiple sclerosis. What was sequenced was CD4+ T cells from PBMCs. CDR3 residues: CASSSPSLVGESTEAFF. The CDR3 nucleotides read TGTGCCAGCAGTTCTCCCAGCCTGGTCGGAGAGAGCACTGAAGCTTTCTTT.